The source of this T cell receptor (beta chain) is a study of shared clonotypes between healthy human individuals (dated by TCRdb to about 2020). Looking at the study overall: The cohort comprised a couple of women and three men aged 18 to 49 years. For each donor, three plates each were used for CD4 naive and CD4 memory, two plates were used for CD8 naive, and one plate was used for CD8 memory. To estimate repertoire size and how much clonotype sharing occurs between individuals, the study deeply sequenced the blood TCR repertoires of about five healthy adults. Different laboratories and diverse techniques were used to prepare libraries and sequence TCR repertoires, to increase sequencing depth and limit assay-specific biases. Leukapheresis yielded between about 0.9 and 10 billion PBMCs per donor.

Regarding this clone: This receptor's antigen is unknown. No quality values exist for individual bases; no much larger clone is one base distant.

Using the deep immunoSEQ assay, multiplex PCR amplified TCR CDR3 regions from genomic DNA. Extracted genomic DNA from each cell subset was spread evenly across all wells of several immunoSEQ 96-well plates, with each plate serving as a replicate. For sorted subsets, roughly 200 ng of genomic DNA, equivalent to around 30,000 T cell genomes, went into each replicate PCR. The purified libraries were quantified using a Qubit 3.0 fluorometer, sized with a Bioanalyzer 2100, and then quantified again using the KAPA Library Quantification kit. Each immunoSEQ 96-well plate was sequenced on its own single-read 150-cycle Illumina NextSeq 550 flow cell. The original pipeline was this. Because the immunoSEQ output held only junctional sequences and lacked quality scores, the filtering could not match the filtering applied to full-length reads. To assign V/J genes and CDR3, sequences were annotated using PyIR, a Python wrapper for IgBLAST v1.9, with IMGT germline references. Reads were filtered out if the reads had weak V/J assignments (E-value above 1e-6), no CDR3, stop codons, out-of-frame junctions, or ambiguous translated residues. A V3J clonotype was defined by an identical inferred V gene, J gene, and CDR3 amino acid sequence. Percentage overlap between repertoires was computed as shared unique clonotypes divided by the size of the smaller repertoire. Repertoire richness was assessed with RTK rarefaction, the Chao1 estimator, and Recon v2.1 estimates of unobserved clonotypes. For all TCRbeta clonotypes obtained by the gDNA method from four donors, generation probabilities were computed with OLGA. As stored in TCRdb, this immuneACCESS dataset retains in-frame rearrangements with V and J assigned. A fraction of the clones does not appear; measured against another copy, unresolved V genes explain less than half of the discrepancy, and the remainder lacks a known reason. From that table come the V and J calls and clone size; the DNA was used to work out D and trimming. This sample is represented by around 1.9 million clones; 85% to 95% of them were singletons. Under 2% of the sample comes from the top ten.

V drops 2 bases and J drops 4 bases, leaving 11 bases in between. The germline V gene (reference sequence) yields MNHEY for CDR1 and SMNVEV for CDR2. Inclusive of the bounding cysteine and phenylalanine, the CDR3 is 14 residues long. Only the CDR3 DNA stays, 42 bases, in frame from base 1. For the CD8 naive samples, CD45RO-negative cells were positively selected for CCR7, yielding a CD45RA+CCR7+ population from which TemRA cells were excluded. Donors were healthy HIV-negative adults with no recently reported acute infections or vaccinations. Only Caucasian adults living in Nashville, Tennessee, USA were represented among the donors. Blood was collected by leukapheresis, and PBMCs were isolated by Ficoll-Histopaque density gradient centrifugation and then cryopreserved in liquid nitrogen vapor phase. Purity and quantity of every magnetically sorted T cell population were checked by analytical flow cytometry. From each sorted fraction, genomic DNA was isolated and quantified by UV absorbance on a Nanodrop 2000c.

Results and caveats for the whole study, not just this receptor: Compared with non-shared clonotypes, clonotypes shared by all four sorted-subset donors had higher generation probabilities. Based on pairwise subsampling, the degree of clonotype sharing among donors was expected to be affected by sequencing depth. The genetic and exposure-history diversity represented was limited by the small number of donors. Rarefaction of sorted-subset datasets indicated incomplete sequencing despite the large sequencing depth. Across a few donors, 5% to 6% of naive CD4, roughly 3.5% of naive CD8, 2.3% of memory CD4, and approximately 0.4% of memory CD8 clonotypes were shared. Only blood was sampled, and tissue TCR repertoires likely differ from those in blood. Larger estimated clonotype richness was generally found for naive subsets than for memory subsets.

Sequencing was performed on naive CD8+ T cells from PBMCs. The cell subset or site label, read with the paper, signifies: CD45RA+CCR7+. The V and J segments used are TRBV27 and TRBJ1-1; TRBD1 might be the D gene, on 6 matching bases. The receptor was derived from a man between 18 and 29 years old in good health. Some clones in this sample may be carry-over from other donors' samples. The CDR3 reads as follows: CASSLEQGGTEAFF. The DNA sequence is given as TGTGCCAGCAGTTTAGAACAGGGAGGCACTGAAGCTTTCTTT.